This T cell receptor (beta chain) appears in the sequencing data of a study of cytomegalovirus exposure and HLA in healthy donors (dated by TCRdb to about 2017). Regarding the complete study: An earlier analysis of roughly 500 of the donors reported 276 Gb of sequence data and 95 million to 130 million unique TCR beta sequences obtained from about 180 million T cells. In addition to the first cohort of around 670 subjects, a separate validation cohort of approximately 110 different subjects was used. Donor age, sex, ethnicity and CMV serostatus were collected together with the repertoire data. Of the roughly 390 genotyped donors, approximately 80% fell in the genetic ancestry cluster associated with self-reported Caucasian donors. Among approximately 370 genotyped donors of the cohort, an average of roughly 230,000 unique TCR beta nucleotide sequences was sequenced per donor, of which about 20% were non-productive. The study used immunosequencing to profile the T cell repertoires of approximately 640 subjects and linked those repertoires to cytomegalovirus serostatus. Rather than drawing on any new phenotypic data, the later analysis identified candidate immune exposures from TCR beta sequences and the way those sequences occurred across donors. The number of donors typed differed by locus, with about 629-640 for A, B, C, DRB1 and DQB1, around 520 for DQA1, 606 for DPA1, and some 440 for DPB1. A later analysis re-analyzed previously published TCR beta repertoires from 666 donors and added high-resolution HLA genotyping to study TCR occurrence patterns. An earlier analysis of around 540 of the donors applied high-throughput TCR beta sequencing to assess whether each TCR beta V gene segment acted as functional or pseudogenic. High-throughput TCR immunosequencing, statistical association of individual TCRs with disease status, and machine learning were combined to predict cytomegalovirus infection status. About 310 gigabases of sequencing data and tens of millions of unique TCR sequences were included in an early release covering around 650 HLA-typed donors. Class I and class II HLA loci were covered by the typing at four-digit resolution. Four or five DR-DQ haplotypes were handled as single units for association and clustering because linkage in the cohort was strong. All discovery cohort repertoires had been generated using a single sequencing platform. In a later genetic analysis, genome-wide SNP genotypes for about three fifths of the roughly 670 donors were used, and that subset was treated as a discovery cohort. The study aimed to test whether signatures of past pathogen exposure could be identified by cataloging public T cell receptors. Beyond this particular receptor, the publication reports: This cohort had only TCR beta chains sequenced, and the lack of alpha or paired-chain data limited which features could be detected. According to a later genetic analysis, donors in an Asian-associated ancestry cluster had fewer N-insertions in productive TCRs than the approximately 630-donor mean. Some IMGT-functional V segments, including TRBV6-2 and TRBV6-3, could not be distinguished by the 87-base-pair reads and were therefore excluded. A cluster of highly shared sequence variants was judged likely to be a technical artifact of the sequencing pipeline. Several of the top co-occurrence clusters appeared to be linked to parvovirus B19, influenza, CMV and Epstein-Barr virus, according to a later analysis. Most CMV-associated TCR beta chains appeared to be HLA-restricted in a later analysis, and the HLA associations seemed to be driven largely by CMV exposure. The classifier was reported to diagnose cytomegalovirus status with high specificity and sensitivity in both the original cohort and the validation cohort. In the study, 150 to 200 TCR beta chains were listed as associated with cytomegalovirus. Broadly in line with IMGT annotations, most TCR beta V segments showed up in productive rearrangements about 87% or about 30% of the time in an earlier analysis of around 550 of the donors. In a later analysis, the rate of TCR association differed among HLA loci, with DRB1 alleles having the most associated TCRs and HLA-C alleles having the fewest. Immune exposure information for the cohort was limited to CMV serostatus. Presence/absence analyses assumed roughly uniform sequencing depth across donors, an assumption that may not hold. Across donors, most TCR sequences were observed very rarely, whereas some public TCRs were present in many individuals. Strong co-occurrence of HLA alleles, especially DR and DQ, made assigning TCR associations to individual alleles difficult. An association between a missense DCLRE1C variant and V-gene and J-gene trimming of TCR beta chains was found in a later genetic analysis and replicated in an independent cohort. Compared with equally common non-associated chains, HLA-associated TCR beta chains in a later analysis were more clonally expanded and had lower generation probabilities. The authors suggested that the approach could potentially be extended to other disease states and immunological phenotypes. Because HLA typing was missing for some donors at each locus, association tests included only the typed subset. At a false discovery rate of 0.05, a later analysis linked 15,000 to 20,000 TCR beta sequences to specific HLA alleles. Correlated functional status among segregating V segments might reflect linkage disequilibrium, but an unknown experimental factor could not be ruled out. A few of the identified cytomegalovirus-associated TCR beta chains were confirmed in vitro to be specific for cytomegalovirus antigens. Around 16 rarely observed V segments, including chromosome 9 orphons, were excluded from the earlier analysis of about 610 of the donors because counts were too low. A further reported finding was that TCR beta sequences accurately predicted the HLA-A and HLA-B alleles for most subjects in the first cohort.

The library was prepared using the immunoSEQ multiplex PCR assay. The multiplex PCR relied on a mix of 60 forward primers for TCR Vbeta segments and 13 reverse primers for TCR Jbeta segments. The CDR3 region of rearranged TCR beta genes was amplified from genomic DNA with a multiplex PCR assay. On the Illumina HiSeq System, the amplified TCR beta libraries were sequenced as 87-base-pair reads. The source study handled its data this way. A later analysis counted some 80 million unique TCR beta chains across the approximately 700 repertoires, and 10 million to 12 million of these chains were shared by at least two donors. To remove PCR and sequencing errors, raw reads were error-corrected and collapsed into unique sequences using a nearest-neighbor algorithm that merged closely related sequences. To assign V, D and J gene segments, CDR3 sequences were aligned to IMGT reference sequences. For a sequence to be retained, a match of at least six nucleotides to both a V gene segment and a J gene segment was required. Rearrangements were called productive when the CDR3 lacked stop codons and stayed in frame with V and J; all others were non-productive. CDR3 was defined according to IMGT convention as the region running from the second conserved V-encoded cysteine to the conserved J-encoded phenylalanine. The earlier analysis of 587 of the donors excluded any sequence lacking an unambiguous match to a single V gene segment. In an earlier analysis of some 590 of the donors, a V segment was called functional when productive rearrangements were above 56.7%, and segregating when the standard deviation between donors exceeded 5%. A statistical classification framework was developed to diagnose cytomegalovirus status using the catalog of TCR beta chain sequences. In a later analysis, V and J genes were assigned by comparing TCR nucleotide sequences against IMGT/GENE-DB human TR gene sequences. In a later analysis, CDR3 sequences and most-parsimonious VDJ recombination scenarios were assigned using the TCRdist pipeline. In a later analysis, each TCR beta chain was defined by its CDR3 amino acid sequence together with its V-gene family, and reads lacking a unique V-gene family were excluded. In a later analysis, 550 to 650 highly shared, low-generation-probability nucleotide sequences were removed to address suspected cross-contamination and a sequencing artifact. A later analysis calculated a clonal expansion index for each public chain from normalized within-repertoire ranks of inferred template counts. Generation probabilities in a later analysis came from a VDJ recombination model fitted to out-of-frame rearrangements, and those results were checked against IGoR. In a later analysis, TCR-TCR, TCR-HLA and TCR-CMV co-occurrence was scored with hypergeometric tests, and a repertoire-size bias correction was applied to TCR pairs. False discovery rates were estimated in a later analysis by permuting HLA or CMV assignments 20 times. In a later analysis, co-occurring TCRs were grouped using DBSCAN, with TCRdist sequence similarity added in when clustering inside HLA-allele-positive subsets. For co-occurrence clustering, repertoires with fewer than 30,000 or more than 120,000 public chains were excluded, along with five repertoires with anomalous nucleotide sharing. Sourced from immuneACCESS, this table was stored by TCRdb with only in-frame sequences that have V and J called. A share of the clones is absent; for the studies checked, an unresolved V gene accounts for under half, and the remainder has no known explanation. V, J and clone size reflect that table, while D and trimming were determined from the DNA. Counted in this sample were 49,000 or so clones; 81% of them appeared once. The ten largest clones capture 2% to 2.5% of the sample.

With regard to this clone: Its antigen has not been determined. Base qualities are not recorded, but no much larger clone differs from it by a single base.

The cohort consisted of 600 or so healthy bone marrow donors. At the time of sampling, every cohort member was nominally healthy, though immune exposures that went unrecorded were likely present. The donor was CMV seropositive and was included in the group of 290 or so seropositive cohort members. Each donor provided a peripheral blood sample, and peripheral blood mononuclear cells were used for TCR beta sequencing. Genomic DNA extraction from the blood cell samples was performed with the Qiagen DNeasy Blood Extraction Kit. Including cysteine and phenylalanine, the CDR3 has 17 amino acids. Of all the DNA, just the CDR3 is kept, 51 bases in frame from base 1. Based on the germline V gene, the CDR1 and CDR2 sequences are SGHDT and YYEEEE. Trimming removed 5 bases from V and 5 bases from J; the gene matches leave 10 bases unexplained.

The V and J genes are TRBV5-6 and TRBJ2-1, and TRBD2 aligns with 13 junction nucleotides. The material sequenced was PBMCs. The TCR was taken from a boy younger than 18 in good health and CMV-seropositive. The DNA reads as follows: TGTGCCAGCAGTTCTAAATCCGGGACTAGCGGGAACAATGAGCAGTTCTTC. Translated, it reads CASSSKSGTSGNNEQFF.